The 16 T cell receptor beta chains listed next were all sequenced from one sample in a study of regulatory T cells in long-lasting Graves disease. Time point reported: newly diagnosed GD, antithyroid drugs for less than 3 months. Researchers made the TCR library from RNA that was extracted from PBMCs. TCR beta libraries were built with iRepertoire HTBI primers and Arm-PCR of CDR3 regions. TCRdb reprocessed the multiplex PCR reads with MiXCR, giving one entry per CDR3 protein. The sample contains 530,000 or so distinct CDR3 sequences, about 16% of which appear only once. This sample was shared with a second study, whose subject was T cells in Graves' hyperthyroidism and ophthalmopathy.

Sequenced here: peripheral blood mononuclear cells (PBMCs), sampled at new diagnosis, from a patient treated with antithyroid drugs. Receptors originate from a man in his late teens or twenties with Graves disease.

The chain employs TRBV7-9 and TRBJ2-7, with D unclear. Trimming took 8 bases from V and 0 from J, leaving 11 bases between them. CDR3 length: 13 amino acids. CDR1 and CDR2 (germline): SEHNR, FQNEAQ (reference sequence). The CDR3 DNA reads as TGTGCCAGCCGCGATCCTAACTCCTACGAGCAGTACTTC. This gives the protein CASRDPNSYEQYF.

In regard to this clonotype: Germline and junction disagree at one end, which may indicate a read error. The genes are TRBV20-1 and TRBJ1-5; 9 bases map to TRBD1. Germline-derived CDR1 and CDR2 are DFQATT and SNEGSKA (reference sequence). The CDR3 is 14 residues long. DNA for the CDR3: TGCAGTGCTTTAAGGACAGGGGAGAATCGGCCCCAGCATTTT. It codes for CSALRTGENRPQHF.

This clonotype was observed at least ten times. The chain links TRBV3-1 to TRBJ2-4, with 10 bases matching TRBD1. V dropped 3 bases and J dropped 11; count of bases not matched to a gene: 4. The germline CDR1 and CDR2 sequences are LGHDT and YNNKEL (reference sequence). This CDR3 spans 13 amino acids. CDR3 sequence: CASSQADRGVQYF. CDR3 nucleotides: TGTGCCAGCAGCCAGGCGGACAGGGGGGTTCAGTACTTC.

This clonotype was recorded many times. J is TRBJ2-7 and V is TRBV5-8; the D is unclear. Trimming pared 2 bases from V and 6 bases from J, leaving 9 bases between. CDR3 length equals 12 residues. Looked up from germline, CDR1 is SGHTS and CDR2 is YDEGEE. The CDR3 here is CASSFHRTEQYF. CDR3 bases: TGTGCCAGCAGCTTTCATCGGACCGAGCAGTACTTC.

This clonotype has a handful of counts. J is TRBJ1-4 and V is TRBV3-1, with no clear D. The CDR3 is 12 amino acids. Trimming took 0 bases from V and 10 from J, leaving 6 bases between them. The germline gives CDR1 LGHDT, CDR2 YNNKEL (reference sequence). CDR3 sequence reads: CASSQDAGKLFF. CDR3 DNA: TGTGCCAGCAGCCAAGACGCGGGAAAACTGTTTTTT. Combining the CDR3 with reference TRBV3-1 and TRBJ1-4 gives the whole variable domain DTAVSQTPKYLVTQMGNDKSIKCEQNLGHDTMYWYKQDSKKFLKIMFSYNNKELIINETVPNRFSPKSPDKAHLNLHINSLELGDSAVYFCASSQDAGKLFFGSGTQLSVL.

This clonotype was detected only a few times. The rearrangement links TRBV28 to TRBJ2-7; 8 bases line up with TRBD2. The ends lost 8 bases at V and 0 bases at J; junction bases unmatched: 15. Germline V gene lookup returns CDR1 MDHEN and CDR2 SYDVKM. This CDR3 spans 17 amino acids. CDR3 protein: CASRSSLQREPSYEQYF. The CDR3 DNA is TGTGCCAGCCGAAGCAGTCTACAGCGGGAGCCCTCCTACGAGCAGTACTTC.

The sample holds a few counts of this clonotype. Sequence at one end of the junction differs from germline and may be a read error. CDR3 coding DNA: TGTGCCAGCAGCTCTTCTCGACTAGCGAGAAGCCAAGAGACCCAGTACTTC. Translation gives CASSSSRLARSQETQYF. V and J are TRBV5-1 and TRBJ2-5; 8 nucleotides line up with TRBD2. The CDR3 totals 17 residues. In germline, CDR1 is SGHRS, CDR2 YFSETQ.

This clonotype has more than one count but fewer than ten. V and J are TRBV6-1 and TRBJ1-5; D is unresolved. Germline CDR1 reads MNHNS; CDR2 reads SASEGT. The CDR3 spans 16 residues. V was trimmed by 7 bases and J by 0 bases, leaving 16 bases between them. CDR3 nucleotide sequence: TGTGCCAGCACCCCGGGCGGAAAAATTAGCAATCAGCCCCAGCATTTT. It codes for CASTPGGKISNQPQHF.

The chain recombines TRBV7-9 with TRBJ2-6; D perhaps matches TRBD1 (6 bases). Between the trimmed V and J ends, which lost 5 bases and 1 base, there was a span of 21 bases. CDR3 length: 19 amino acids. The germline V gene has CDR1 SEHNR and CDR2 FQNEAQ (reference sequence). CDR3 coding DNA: TGTGCCAGCAGCACCCTGGGACATCTTCAAAGTTCTGGGGCCAACGTCCTGACTTTC. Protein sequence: CASSTLGHLQSSGANVLTF. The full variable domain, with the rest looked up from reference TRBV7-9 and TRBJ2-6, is DTGVSQNPRHKITKRGQNVTFRCDPISEHNRLYWYRQTLGQGPEFLTYFQNEAQLEKSRLLSDRFSAERPKGSFSTLEIQRTEQGDSAMYLCASSTLGHLQSSGANVLTFGAGSRLTVL.

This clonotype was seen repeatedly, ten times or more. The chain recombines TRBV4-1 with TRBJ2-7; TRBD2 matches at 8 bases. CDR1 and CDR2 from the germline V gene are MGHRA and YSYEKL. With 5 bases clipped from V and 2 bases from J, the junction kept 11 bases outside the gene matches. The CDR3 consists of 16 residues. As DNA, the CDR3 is TGCGCCAGCAGCTTCGGGGGGGGGGCGGCGACCTACGAGCAGTACTTC. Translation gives CASSFGGGAATYEQYF.

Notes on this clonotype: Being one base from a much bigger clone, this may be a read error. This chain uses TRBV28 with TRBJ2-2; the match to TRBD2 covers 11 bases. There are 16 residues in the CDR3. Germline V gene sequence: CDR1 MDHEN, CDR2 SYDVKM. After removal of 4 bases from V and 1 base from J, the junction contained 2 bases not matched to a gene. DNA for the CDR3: TGTGCCAGCAGTTCGGGGACTAGCGGGAACACCGGGGAGCTGTTTTTT. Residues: CASSSGTSGNTGELFF. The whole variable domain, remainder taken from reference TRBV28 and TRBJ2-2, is DVKVTQSSRYLVKRTGEKVFLECVQDMDHENMFWYRQDPGLGLRLIYFSYDVKMKEKGDIPEGYSVSREKKERFSLILESASTNQTSMYLCASSSGTSGNTGELFFGEGSRLTVL.

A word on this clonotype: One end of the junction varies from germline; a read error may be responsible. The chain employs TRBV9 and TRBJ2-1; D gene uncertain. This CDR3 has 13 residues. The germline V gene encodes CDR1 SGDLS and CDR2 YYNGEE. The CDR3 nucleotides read TGTGCCAGCAGCGTAGGAACCTACAGTGAGCAGTTCTTC. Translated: CASSVGTYSEQFF.

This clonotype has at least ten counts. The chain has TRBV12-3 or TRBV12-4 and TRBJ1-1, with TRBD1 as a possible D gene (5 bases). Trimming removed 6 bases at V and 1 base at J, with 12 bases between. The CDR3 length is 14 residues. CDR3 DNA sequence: TGTGCCAGCAGCGCGATGGGGGGGAACACTGAAGCTTTCTTT. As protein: CASSAMGGNTEAFF.

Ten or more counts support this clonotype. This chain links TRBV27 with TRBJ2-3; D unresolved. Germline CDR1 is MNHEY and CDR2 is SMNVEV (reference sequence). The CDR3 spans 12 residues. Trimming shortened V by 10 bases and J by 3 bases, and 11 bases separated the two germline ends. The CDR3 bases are TGTGCCATCGCCGATACGACAGATACGCAGTATTTT. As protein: CAIADTTDTQYF.

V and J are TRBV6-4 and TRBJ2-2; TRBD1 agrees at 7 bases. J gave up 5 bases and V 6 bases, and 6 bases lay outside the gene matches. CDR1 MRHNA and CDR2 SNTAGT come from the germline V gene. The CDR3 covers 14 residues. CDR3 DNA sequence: TGTGCCAGCAGGAAACAACAGGGGACCGGGGAGCTGTTTTTT. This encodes CASRKQQGTGELFF.

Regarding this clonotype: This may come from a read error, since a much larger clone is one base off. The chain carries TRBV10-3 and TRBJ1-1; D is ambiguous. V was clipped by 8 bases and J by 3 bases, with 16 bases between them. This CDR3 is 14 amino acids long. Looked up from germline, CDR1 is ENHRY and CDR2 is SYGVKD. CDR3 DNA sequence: TGTGCCATCGGGGTCCCCCCGAAGGACACTGAAGCTTTCTTT. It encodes CAIGVPPKDTEAFF.